The 30 T cell receptor beta chains listed next were all sequenced from one sample in a study of CD8 T cells in ankylosing spondylitis. Whole-study results and caveats: A TCR beta motif of roughly 8 highly homologous variants appeared characteristic of ankylosing spondylitis blood.

The antigens for these receptors are not known. TCRdb recomputed calls from the 5' RACE reads with MiXCR, one row per CDR3 protein. The data contain 670,000 or so distinct CDR3 sequences, around 20% of them seen just once; the ten biggest clones take up under 20%. The sequenced material came from blood, either unsorted or a sorted T cell fraction (not recorded which). The receptors shown here come from a male donor with ankylosing spondylitis.

This clonotype was seen many times. V usage is TRBV27 and J usage is TRBJ1-5; 7 bases map to TRBD1. The CDR3 is 15 amino acids. Per germline, CDR1 MNHEY and CDR2 SMNVEV (reference sequence). Trimming removed 6 bases from V and 2 bases from J; junction bases left unmatched: 7. CDR3 region: CASRPRQGGNQPQHF. CDR3 sequence (DNA): TGTGCCAGCAGACCACGACAGGGTGGCAATCAGCCCCAGCATTTT.

This clonotype was counted at least ten times. The chain carries TRBV5-4 and TRBJ1-4; 7 bases fit TRBD1. The CDR3 contains 16 residues. Germline CDR1 is SGHNT and CDR2 is YYREEE (reference sequence). V was pared by 4 bases and J by 6 bases, with 12 bases of the junction left unmatched. DNA of the CDR3: TGTGCCAGCAGCGAAAAGCGGGGCGACAGGGATGAAAAACTGTTTTTT. Translating it yields CASSEKRGDRDEKLFF.

V and J are TRBV3-1 and TRBJ1-2, with D possibly being TRBD1 (6 bases). This CDR3 contains 18 residues. Trimming shortened V by 2 bases and J by 4 bases, and 23 bases separated the two germline ends. In germline, CDR1 is LGHDT, CDR2 YNNKEL (reference sequence). This CDR3 is CASSQLSLGPGEVYGYTF. Written as DNA, the CDR3 is TGTGCCAGCAGCCAATTGTCCCTCGGGCCAGGGGAAGTCTATGGCTACACCTTC.

This clonotype was detected only a few times. This chain uses TRBV4-2 with TRBJ1-2; 8 bases line up with TRBD1. Per the germline V gene, CDR1 is LGHNA and CDR2 is YNFKEQ. The CDR3 runs to 17 residues. The V gene end was trimmed by 3 bases and the J gene end by 10 bases; junction bases not matched to a gene: 19. The CDR3 DNA follows: TGTGCCAGCAGCCAGGTTGTAGCCCGGGACAGGCTGATGGCCTACACCTTC. Protein: CASSQVVARDRLMAYTF.

This chain links TRBV3-1 with TRBJ1-6; 7 bases agree with TRBD1. This CDR3 has 15 residues. CDR1 is LGHDT, CDR2 YNNKEL, per germline (reference sequence). V lost 0 bases and J lost 10; bases outside the gene matches: 6. CDR3 in amino acids: CASSQDARQGSPLHF. The CDR3 DNA is TGTGCCAGCAGCCAAGATGCCCGACAGGGATCACCCCTCCACTTT.

The genes are TRBV7-2 and TRBJ2-6; D is tentatively TRBD1 or TRBD2 (5 bases each). This CDR3 comprises 16 residues. The germline CDR1 and CDR2 sequences are SGHTA and FQGNSA. Between the trimmed V and J ends, which lost 4 bases and 4 bases, there was a span of 14 bases. The CDR3 coding sequence is TGTGCCAGCAGCTCCCCCTTAGGGACCGGGGCCAACGTCCTGACTTTC. This sequence encodes CASSSPLGTGANVLTF. The entire variable domain, with the rest obtained from reference TRBV7-2 and TRBJ2-6, is as follows: GAGVSQSPSNKVTEKGKDVELRCDPISGHTALYWYRQSLGQGLEFLIYFQGNSAPDKSGLPSDRFSAERTGGSVSTLTIQRTQQEDSAVYLCASSSPLGTGANVLTFGAGSRLTVL.

On this clonotype itself: One end of the junction fails to match germline, which may point to a read error. The chain has TRBV20-1 and TRBJ2-1; 11 bases map to TRBD2. From germline, CDR1 is DFQATT and CDR2 SNEGSKA (reference sequence). The length of the CDR3 is 15 residues. DNA of the CDR3: TGCAGTGCCAGAGGGACTAGCGGATTGTACAATGAGCAGTTCTTC. It encodes CSARGTSGLYNEQFF.

The rearrangement uses TRBV4-2 and TRBJ2-7; tentative D call: TRBD2 (6 bases). The CDR3 is 15 amino acids. Germline CDR1 and CDR2: LGHNA and YNFKEQ. Trimming pared 0 bases from V and 3 bases from J, leaving 12 bases between. CDR3 coding DNA: TGTGCCAGCAGCCAAGACGCCCCCGGGGGCTACGAGCAGTACTTC. Residues: CASSQDAPGGYEQYF.

The J gene is TRBJ2-7, the V gene TRBV6-1, with 11 bases aligning to TRBD1. Germline trimming cut 1 base from V and 6 bases from J; bases unmatched to any gene: 14. This CDR3 spans 18 amino acids. Per germline, CDR1 MNHNS and CDR2 SASEGT. Here the CDR3 DNA reads TGTGCCAGCAGTGAAGGCCGGACAGGGGGCGTCCAAGAGATCGAGCAGTACTTC. Encoded protein: CASSEGRTGGVQEIEQYF.

This clonotype has at least ten counts. The chain has TRBV20-1 and TRBJ1-1, with D possibly being TRBD1 (6 bases). Germline V lookup: CDR1 DFQATT, CDR2 SNEGSKA (reference sequence). Trimming left V 1 base short and J 3 bases short, with 24 bases between. The CDR3 has 18 amino acids. The CDR3 sequence: CSARVQGVWGLRDTEAFF. The CDR3 bases are TGCAGTGCTAGAGTCCAAGGGGTTTGGGGGCTTAGGGACACTGAAGCTTTCTTT.

This sequence joins TRBV12-5 and TRBJ2-1, with TRBD2 as a possible D gene (5 bases). The CDR3 has 15 amino acids. Trimming took off 1 base at V and 7 bases at J, with 14 bases between the two ends. CDR1 and CDR2 from the germline V gene are LGHNT and FRNRAP. CDR3 DNA sequence: TGTGCTAGTGGTTTGGCCCCAGAGGGCGTGAATGAGCAGTTCTTC. Residues: CASGLAPEGVNEQFF. Together with reference TRBV12-5 and TRBJ2-1, the CDR3 gives the full variable domain: DARVTQTPRHKVTEMGQEVTMRCQPILGHNTVFWYRQTMMQGLELLAYFRNRAPLDDSGMPKDRFSAEMPDATLATLKIQPSEPRDSAVYFCASGLAPEGVNEQFFGPGTRLTVL.

The chain links TRBV5-1 to TRBJ2-1, with 11 bases identical to TRBD2. Trimming cost V 4 bases and J 9 bases; bases outside gene matches: 9. This CDR3 is built from 15 residues. Germline V lookup: CDR1 SGHRS, CDR2 YFSETQ. The CDR3 DNA sequence: TGCGCCAGCAGCACCACTAGCGGGAGTGGCCCTGAGCAGTTCTTC. It yields the protein CASSTTSGSGPEQFF.

The chain uses TRBV5-1 and TRBJ2-3, with 8 bases fitting TRBD1. The germline V gene has CDR1 SGHRS and CDR2 YFSETQ. With 6 bases clipped from V and 2 bases from J, the junction kept 14 bases outside the gene matches. CDR3 length: 17 residues. The CDR3 loop reads CASTRSWTGSYTDTQYF. CDR3 coding DNA: TGCGCCAGCACCCGTAGTTGGACAGGGAGTTACACAGATACGCAGTATTTT. Filled out from reference TRBV5-1 and TRBJ2-3, the complete variable domain reads KAGVTQTPRYLIKTRGQQVTLSCSPISGHRSVSWYQQTPGQGLQFLFEYFSETQRNKGNFPGRFSGRQFSNSRSEMNVSTLELGDSALYLCASTRSWTGSYTDTQYFGPGTRLTVL.

This clonotype was seen a few times. The gene calls are TRBV3-1 and TRBJ2-3; possible D gene TRBD2, 5 bases. The CDR3 sequence is 15 residues long. Per the germline V gene, CDR1 is LGHDT and CDR2 is YNNKEL (reference sequence). Trimming took off 0 bases at V and 3 bases at J, with 10 bases between the two ends. CDR3 sequence (DNA): TGTGCCAGCAGCCAAGATACTAGAACAACAGATACGCAGTATTTT. This sequence encodes CASSQDTRTTDTQYF.

This clonotype was recorded once. The CDR3 is CASSQDPSGTGGNTIYF. The CDR3, as DNA: TGTGCCAGCAGCCAAGATCCCTCGGGGACAGGTGGAAACACCATATATTTT. V usage is TRBV3-1 and J usage is TRBJ1-3; TRBD1 agrees at 8 bases. V lost 0 bases to trimming and J lost 3 bases; unmatched junction nucleotides: 7. The CDR3 contains 17 residues. Looked up from germline, CDR1 is LGHDT and CDR2 is YNNKEL (reference sequence).

The V and J genes are TRBV12-5 and TRBJ2-7; maybe TRBD2 (6 bases). The CDR3 has 13 residues. Trimming left V 2 bases short and J 7 bases short, with 12 bases between. Germline CDR1 and CDR2: LGHNT and FRNRAP. CDR3 sequence: CASGLQRGWEQYF. CDR3 sequence (DNA): TGTGCTAGTGGTTTGCAACGGGGGTGGGAGCAGTACTTC.

This clonotype was seen a handful of times. The chain links TRBV18 to TRBJ2-7; D tentatively reads TRBD1 or TRBD2 (5 bases each). V was pared by 4 bases and J by 6 bases, with 16 bases between. CDR1 and CDR2 (germline): KGHSH, LQKENI. The CDR3 runs 14 residues. Written as DNA, the CDR3 is TGTGCCAGCTCACTTAGTACAGGACTGCGCGAGCAGTACTTC. Translating gives CASSLSTGLREQYF.

The chain is built from TRBV6-1 and TRBJ2-3; TRBD2 aligns across 10 bases. This CDR3 comprises 15 residues. V was clipped by 7 bases and J by 0 bases; unmatched bases: 4. In germline, CDR1 is MNHNS, CDR2 SASEGT. The CDR3 nucleotides are TGTGCCAGCAACAAACTAGCGGGGAGCACAGATACGCAGTATTTT. It yields the protein CASNKLAGSTDTQYF.

The V call is TRBV4-3, the J call TRBJ1-5, with no clear D. Trimming pared 0 bases from V and 3 bases from J, leaving 12 bases between. Germline loops: CDR1 LGHNA, CDR2 YSLEER. This CDR3 is 16 amino acids long. The CDR3 nucleotides are TGCGCCAGCAGCCAAGACCCTGGGCAGGTCAATCAGCCCCAGCATTTT. Encoded protein: CASSQDPGQVNQPQHF.

This clonotype was counted only a few times. V and J are TRBV12-3 or TRBV12-4 and TRBJ2-2, with no clear D. The length of the CDR3 is 13 residues. V gave up 3 bases and J gave up 9 bases, with 11 bases separating them. CDR3 DNA: TGTGCCAGCAGTTTTATGGATTCCAGGGAGCTGTTTTTT. Translation: CASSFMDSRELFF.

This clonotype was seen a handful of times. This chain uses TRBV29-1 with TRBJ2-2, with 12 bases fitting TRBD1. Trimming at V came to 5 bases and at J to 7 bases, leaving 5 bases not matched to a gene. CDR1 and CDR2 (germline): SQVTM, ANQGSEA. The CDR3 runs to 14 residues. In DNA, the CDR3 is TGCAGCGTTCAGGGACAGGGGGCAATCGGGGAGCTGTTTTTT. Protein sequence: CSVQGQGAIGELFF.

This clonotype was counted between two and nine times. V usage is TRBV7-3 and J usage is TRBJ2-3, with 9 bases fitting TRBD2. Germline trimming cut 5 bases from V and 5 bases from J; bases unmatched to any gene: 8. CDR1 is SGHTA, CDR2 FQGTGA, per germline. The CDR3 has 15 amino acids. The CDR3 region is CASSQSGGHVDTQYF. In DNA, the CDR3 is TGTGCCAGCAGCCAAAGCGGGGGGCATGTAGATACGCAGTATTTT.

V gene TRBV5-1 combines with J gene TRBJ2-1; a weak D match, TRBD2 (6 bases). CDR1 is SGHRS, CDR2 YFSETQ, per germline. Trimming stripped 0 bases from V and 1 base from J, with 14 bases between. The CDR3 runs 17 residues. CDR3 sequence: CASSLVGLRESYNEQFF. Written as DNA, the CDR3 is TGCGCCAGCAGCTTGGTTGGACTACGGGAATCCTACAATGAGCAGTTCTTC.

The J gene is TRBJ1-5, the V gene TRBV20-1; 10 nucleotides agree with TRBD1. Germline loops: CDR1 DFQATT, CDR2 SNEGSKA (reference sequence). The CDR3 sequence is 15 residues long. J gave up 5 bases and V 6 bases, and 10 bases lay outside the gene matches. CDR3 sequence: CSAIPRTGGDQPQHF. Written as DNA, the CDR3 is TGCAGTGCCATACCTCGGACAGGGGGAGATCAGCCCCAGCATTTT.

This clonotype came up a few times. The gene calls are TRBV12-3 or TRBV12-4 and TRBJ2-2; the match to TRBD1 covers 10 bases. V dropped 7 bases and J dropped 4; count of bases not matched to a gene: 9. The CDR3 consists of 16 residues. The CDR3 DNA reads TGTGCCAGCACCCTAACGGGACAGGGGACCACCGGGGAGCTGTTTTTT. The encoded protein is CASTLTGQGTTGELFF.

The chain links TRBV12-3 or TRBV12-4 to TRBJ2-7; 11 nucleotides line up with TRBD1. Losses at the gene ends were 3 bases for V and 3 bases for J; bases not matched to a gene: 7. The CDR3 is 16 amino acids. CDR3 residues: CASSFGDRGTLYEQYF. In DNA form, the CDR3 reads TGTGCCAGCAGTTTTGGGGACAGGGGGACCCTCTACGAGCAGTACTTC.

The V call is TRBV20-1, the J call TRBJ1-2; no firm D call. The CDR3 runs to 13 residues. Trimming took off 1 base at V and 4 bases at J, with 10 bases between the two ends. In germline, CDR1 is DFQATT, CDR2 SNEGSKA (reference sequence). CDR3 nucleotides: TGCAGTGCTAGAGTTTTAGAGACCTATGGCTACACCTTC. Its translation is CSARVLETYGYTF.

This clonotype was seen more than once but under ten times. The gene calls are TRBV7-8 and TRBJ1-1, with a possible D match to TRBD1 (5 bases). The ends were cut back, 2 bases at V and 3 bases at J, with 16 bases in the middle. The length of the CDR3 is 16 residues. From germline, CDR1 is SGHVS and CDR2 FQNEAQ. CDR3: CASSLSGRVRDTEAFF. As DNA, the CDR3 is TGTGCCAGCAGCTTATCCGGCAGGGTCAGGGACACTGAAGCTTTCTTT.

The sample holds many counts of this clonotype. V is TRBV20-1 and J is TRBJ2-2; 9 bases match TRBD2. V lost 3 bases and J lost 7; bases outside the gene matches: 9. There are 15 residues in the CDR3. The germline V gene encodes CDR1 DFQATT and CDR2 SNEGSKA (reference sequence). CDR3 amino acids: CSASLAGTSNGELFF. The CDR3 DNA is TGCAGTGCTAGCCTAGCGGGGACTTCCAACGGGGAGCTGTTTTTT.

This clonotype has just a few counts. The rearrangement uses TRBV11-1 and TRBJ2-2; 8 positions agree with TRBD2. Per germline, CDR1 SGHAT and CDR2 FQDESV (reference sequence). V was pared by 4 bases and J by 2 bases, with 3 bases of the junction left unmatched. This CDR3 has 15 residues. The CDR3 is CASSSTSGNTGELFF. The DNA for the CDR3 is TGTGCCAGCAGCTCAACTAGCGGCAACACCGGGGAGCTGTTTTTT.